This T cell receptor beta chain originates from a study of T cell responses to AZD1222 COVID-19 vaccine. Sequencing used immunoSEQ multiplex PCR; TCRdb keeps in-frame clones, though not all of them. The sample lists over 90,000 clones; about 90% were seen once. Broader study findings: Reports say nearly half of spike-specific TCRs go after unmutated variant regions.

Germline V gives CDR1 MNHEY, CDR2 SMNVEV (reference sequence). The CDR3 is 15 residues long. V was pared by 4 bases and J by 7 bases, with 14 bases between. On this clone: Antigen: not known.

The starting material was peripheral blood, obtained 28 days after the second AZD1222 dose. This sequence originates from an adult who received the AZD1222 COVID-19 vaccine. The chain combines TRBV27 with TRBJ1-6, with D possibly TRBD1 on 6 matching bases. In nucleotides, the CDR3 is TGTGCCAGCAGTTCACAAGGGGGGTTGAATTCACCCCTCCACTTT. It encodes CASSSQGGLNSPLHF.